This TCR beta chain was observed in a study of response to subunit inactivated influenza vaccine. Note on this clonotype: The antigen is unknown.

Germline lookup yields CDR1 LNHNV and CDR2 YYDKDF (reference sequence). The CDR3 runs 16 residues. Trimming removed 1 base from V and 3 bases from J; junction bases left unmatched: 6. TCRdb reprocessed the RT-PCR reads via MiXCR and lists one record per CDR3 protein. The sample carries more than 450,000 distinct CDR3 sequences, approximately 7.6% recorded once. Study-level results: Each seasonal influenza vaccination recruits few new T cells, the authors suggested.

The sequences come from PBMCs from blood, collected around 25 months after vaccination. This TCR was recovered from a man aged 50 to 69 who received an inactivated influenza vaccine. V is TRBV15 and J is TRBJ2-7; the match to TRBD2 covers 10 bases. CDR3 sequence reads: CATSRGSGGKSYEQYF. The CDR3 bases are TGTGCCACCAGCAGAGGTAGCGGGGGGAAAAGCTACGAGCAGTACTTC.